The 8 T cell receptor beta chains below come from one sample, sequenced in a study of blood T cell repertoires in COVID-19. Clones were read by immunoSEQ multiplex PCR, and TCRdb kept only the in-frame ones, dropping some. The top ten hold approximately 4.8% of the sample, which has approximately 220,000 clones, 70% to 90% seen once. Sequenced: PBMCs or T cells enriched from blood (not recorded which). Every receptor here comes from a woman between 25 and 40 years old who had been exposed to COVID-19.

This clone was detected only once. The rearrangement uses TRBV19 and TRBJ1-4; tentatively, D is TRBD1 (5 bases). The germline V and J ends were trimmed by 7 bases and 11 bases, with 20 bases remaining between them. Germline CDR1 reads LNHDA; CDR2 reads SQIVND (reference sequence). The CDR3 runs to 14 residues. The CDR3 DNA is TGTGCCAGTACCATACCGGGACTTCCTTGGAAACTGTTTTTT. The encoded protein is CASTIPGLPWKLFF. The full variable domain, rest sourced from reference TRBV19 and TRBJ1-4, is DGGITQSPKYLFRKEGQNVTLSCEQNLNHDAMYWYRQDPGQGLRLIYYSQIVNDFQKGDIAEGYSVSREKKESFPLTVTSAQKNPTAFYLCASTIPGLPWKLFFGSGTQLSVL.

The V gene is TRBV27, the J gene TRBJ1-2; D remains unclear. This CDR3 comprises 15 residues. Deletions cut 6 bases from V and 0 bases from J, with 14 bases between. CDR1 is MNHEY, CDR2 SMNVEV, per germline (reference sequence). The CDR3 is CASRTTPEANYGYTF. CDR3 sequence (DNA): TGTGCCAGCAGAACTACCCCTGAGGCTAACTATGGCTACACCTTC.

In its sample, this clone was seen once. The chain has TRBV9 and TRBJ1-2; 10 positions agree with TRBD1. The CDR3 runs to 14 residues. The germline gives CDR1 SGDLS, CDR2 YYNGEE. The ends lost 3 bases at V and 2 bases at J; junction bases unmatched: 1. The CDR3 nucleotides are TGTGCCAGCAGCGGGGGACAGGGGAACTATGGCTACACCTTC. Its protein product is CASSGGQGNYGYTF.

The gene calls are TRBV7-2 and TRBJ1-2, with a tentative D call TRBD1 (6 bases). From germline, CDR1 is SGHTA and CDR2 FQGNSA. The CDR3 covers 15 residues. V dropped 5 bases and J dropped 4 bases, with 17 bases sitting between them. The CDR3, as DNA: TGTGCCAGCAGCCCTACGGGACACCAGATCTATGGCTACACCTTC. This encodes CASSPTGHQIYGYTF.

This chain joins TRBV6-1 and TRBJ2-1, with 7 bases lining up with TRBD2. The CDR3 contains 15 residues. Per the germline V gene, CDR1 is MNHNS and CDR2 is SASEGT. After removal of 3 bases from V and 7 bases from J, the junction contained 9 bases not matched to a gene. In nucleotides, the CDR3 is TGTGCCAGCAGTGAGACTAGCCTAATAAGAAATGAGCAGTTCTTC. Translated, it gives CASSETSLIRNEQFF.

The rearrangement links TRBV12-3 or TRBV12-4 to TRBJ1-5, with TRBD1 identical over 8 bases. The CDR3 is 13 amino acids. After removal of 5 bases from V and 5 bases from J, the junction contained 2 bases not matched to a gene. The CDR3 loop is CASSVDRDQPQHF. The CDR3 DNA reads TGTGCCAGCAGTGTGGACAGGGATCAGCCCCAGCATTTT.

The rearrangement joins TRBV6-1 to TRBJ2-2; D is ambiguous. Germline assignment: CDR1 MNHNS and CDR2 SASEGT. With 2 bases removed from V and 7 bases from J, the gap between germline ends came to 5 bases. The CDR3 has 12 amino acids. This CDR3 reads CASSELSGELFF. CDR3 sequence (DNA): TGTGCCAGCAGTGAACTGAGCGGGGAGCTGTTTTTT.

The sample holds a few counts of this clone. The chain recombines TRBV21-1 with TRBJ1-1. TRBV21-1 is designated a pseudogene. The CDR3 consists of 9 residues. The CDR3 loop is CASASRAFF. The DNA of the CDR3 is TGTGCCAGCGCGTCGCGGGCTTTCTTT.